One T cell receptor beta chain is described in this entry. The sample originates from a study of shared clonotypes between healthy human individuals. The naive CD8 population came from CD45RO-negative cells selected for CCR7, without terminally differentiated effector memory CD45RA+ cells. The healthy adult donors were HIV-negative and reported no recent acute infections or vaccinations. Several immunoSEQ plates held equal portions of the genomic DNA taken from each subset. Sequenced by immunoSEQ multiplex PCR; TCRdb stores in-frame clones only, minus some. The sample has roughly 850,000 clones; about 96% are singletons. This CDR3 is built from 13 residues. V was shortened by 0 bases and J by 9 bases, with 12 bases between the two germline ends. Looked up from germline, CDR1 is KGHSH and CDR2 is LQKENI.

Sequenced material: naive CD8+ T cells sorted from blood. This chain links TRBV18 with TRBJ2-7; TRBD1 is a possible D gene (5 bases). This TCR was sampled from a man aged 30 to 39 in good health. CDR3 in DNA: TGTGCCAGCTCACCACCGACAGCCCCTTGGCAGTACTTC. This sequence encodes CASSPPTAPWQYF. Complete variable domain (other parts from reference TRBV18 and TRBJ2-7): NAGVMQNPRHLVRRRGQEARLRCSPMKGHSHVYWYRQLPEEGLKFMVYLQKENIIDESGMPKERFSAEFPKEGPSILRIQQVVRGDSAAYFCASSPPTAPWQYFGPGTRLTVT.